The 27 T cell receptor beta chains reported below all come from one sample, sequenced in a study of T cells after yellow fever vaccination (dated by TCRdb to between 2018 and 2021). In light of the paper, this sample's treatment or condition label describes: live attenuated yellow fever vaccine strain. The method was 5' RACE. The listed sequencing device is Illumina NovaSeq 6000. The public reads were quality trimmed at Q25 with fastp and then assembled into clones with MiXCR by TCRdb, keeping productive beta chains. Entries that share a CDR3 protein sequence are merged under the most common genes and DNA. This sample comprises some 340,000 distinct CDR3 sequences, 9.5% to 12% of them detected only once. 3% to 3.5% of the sample goes to the ten largest clones. Sequences were derived from CD4+ T cells sorted from PBMCs, sampled 45 days after the yellow fever booster vaccination. The origin of the receptors is a man aged 18 to 30 who received the YFV17D yellow fever vaccine.

The V call is TRBV7-9, the J call TRBJ1-4; 7 bases match TRBD1. Trimming cost V 5 bases and J 8 bases; bases outside gene matches: 8. CDR3 length: 14 amino acids. In germline, CDR1 is SEHNR, CDR2 FQNEAQ (reference sequence). In nucleotides, the CDR3 is TGTGCCAGCAGCGAACAGGGGCAAGGAGAAAAACTGTTTTTT. Translated, it gives CASSEQGQGEKLFF.

The J gene is TRBJ2-5, the V gene TRBV7-7; D not certain. CDR3 length: 14 residues. From germline, CDR1 is SSHAT and CDR2 FNYEAQ (reference sequence). With 1 base removed from V and 7 bases from J, the gap between germline ends came to 13 bases. CDR3 DNA: TGTGCCAGCAGCTTAGGGCAGGTCTATGGGACCCAGTACTTC. Encoded protein: CASSLGQVYGTQYF.

This clonotype has at least ten counts. The V call is TRBV7-2, the J call TRBJ2-1; TRBD2 matches at 10 bases. Germline V gene lookup returns CDR1 SGHTA and CDR2 FQGNSA. CDR3 length: 17 amino acids. The V gene end was trimmed by 3 bases and the J gene end by 7 bases; junction bases not matched to a gene: 12. The DNA for the CDR3 is TGTGCCAGCAGCTTTCTTGTAGCGGGGGGCCGCTCAAATGAGCAGTTCTTC. It specifies CASSFLVAGGRSNEQFF.

This clonotype has just a few counts. The chain has TRBV20-1 and TRBJ2-3; 11 bases are shared with TRBD2. This CDR3 comprises 15 residues. V dropped 5 bases and J dropped 2; count of bases not matched to a gene: 6. Germline V gene data show CDR1 as DFQATT and CDR2 as SNEGSKA (reference sequence). The CDR3 DNA follows: TGCAGTGCTGTATCTAGCGGGGGGCCCACAGATACGCAGTATTTT. As protein: CSAVSSGGPTDTQYF.

There are many counts of this clonotype. V gene TRBV5-1 combines with J gene TRBJ1-4; D is unresolved. The CDR3 extends over 13 amino acids. Germline CDR1 reads SGHRS; CDR2 reads YFSETQ. The V and J ends lost 5 bases and 8 bases respectively, with 13 bases between them. CDR3: CASSLWTGEKLFF. CDR3 coding DNA: TGCGCCAGCAGTCTATGGACCGGAGAAAAACTGTTTTTT.

V gene TRBV18 combines with J gene TRBJ2-1; D possibly matches TRBD1 or TRBD2 (5 bases each). Germline lookup yields CDR1 KGHSH and CDR2 LQKENI. V was pared by 2 bases and J by 4 bases, with 15 bases between. This CDR3 is 16 amino acids long. CDR3 residues: CASSPWGQRTYNEQFF. The CDR3 bases are TGTGCCAGCTCACCATGGGGCCAGCGGACGTACAATGAGCAGTTCTTC.

This clonotype was seen a few times. This sequence joins TRBV5-1 and TRBJ2-3; 13 bases match TRBD2. In germline, CDR1 is SGHRS, CDR2 YFSETQ. V lost 3 bases to trimming and J lost 2 bases; unmatched junction nucleotides: 9. CDR3 length: 18 amino acids. CDR3 nucleotide sequence: TGCGCCAGCAGCTCCCATGCAGGGACTAGCGGGGTCACAGATACGCAGTATTTT. Its translation: CASSSHAGTSGVTDTQYF.

This clonotype was recorded many times. V usage is TRBV4-3 and J usage is TRBJ2-3, with TRBD2 matching 12 bases. The CDR3 consists of 16 residues. Trimming cost V 4 bases and J 2 bases; bases outside gene matches: 4. Per germline, CDR1 LGHNA and CDR2 YSLEER. CDR3 sequence reads: CASSRRLAGVTDTQYF. In DNA, the CDR3 is TGCGCCAGCAGCCGTAGACTAGCGGGGGTCACAGATACGCAGTATTTT.

This clonotype was seen a few times. This rearrangement joins TRBV7-6 to TRBJ2-1; D call uncertain. The CDR3 is made up of 17 amino acids. Germline CDR1 SGHVS, CDR2 FNYEAQ. The ends were cut back, 5 bases at V and 0 bases at J, with 17 bases in the middle. CDR3 sequence reads: CASSPSYFSSSYNEQFF. The CDR3, as DNA: TGTGCCAGCAGCCCCTCGTACTTCTCGAGCTCCTACAATGAGCAGTTCTTC.

The chain recombines TRBV28 with TRBJ2-3, with D perhaps given as TRBD1 or TRBD2 (5 bases each). V was trimmed by 7 bases and J by 4 bases, leaving 12 bases between them. CDR3 length: 13 amino acids. Germline loops: CDR1 MDHEN, CDR2 SYDVKM. The CDR3 loop is CASTRVGADTQYF. DNA for the CDR3: TGTGCCAGCACCCGGGTGGGGGCAGATACGCAGTATTTT. Filled out from reference TRBV28 and TRBJ2-3, the complete variable domain reads DVKVTQSSRYLVKRTGEKVFLECVQDMDHENMFWYRQDPGLGLRLIYFSYDVKMKEKGDIPEGYSVSREKKERFSLILESASTNQTSMYLCASTRVGADTQYFGPGTRLTVL.

This chain connects TRBV4-3 to TRBJ1-2; D is unresolved. Germline values: CDR1 LGHNA, CDR2 YSLEER. There are 13 residues in the CDR3. Trimming stripped 0 bases from V and 5 bases from J, with 7 bases between. For the CDR3, the DNA is TGCGCCAGCAGCCAAGAACCTGGGTATGGCTACACCTTC. It specifies CASSQEPGYGYTF.

This clonotype was observed a handful of times. This chain uses TRBV5-6 with TRBJ1-2; D might be TRBD1 (5 bases). CDR3 length: 15 amino acids. Trimming took 0 bases from V and 10 from J, leaving 19 bases between them. Germline-derived CDR1 and CDR2 are SGHDT and YYEEEE. The CDR3: CASSLAGRQGSDYTF. The DNA of the CDR3 is TGTGCCAGCAGCTTGGCCGGCAGGCAGGGATCGGACTACACCTTC.

This clonotype was counted only a few times. J is TRBJ1-5 and V is TRBV28, with 10 bases lining up with TRBD1. The V segment lost 5 bases and the J segment 6 bases; nucleotides outside the gene matches: 7. From germline, CDR1 is MDHEN and CDR2 SYDVKM. CDR3 length: 15 residues. The chain's CDR3 is CASSTPGQGFQPQHF. CDR3 nucleotides: TGTGCCAGCAGTACCCCGGGACAGGGGTTTCAGCCCCAGCATTTT.

The table lists this clonotype with a few counts. The chain employs TRBV6-5 and TRBJ1-2; D may be TRBD1 (5 bases). Germline CDR1 MNHEY, CDR2 SVGAGI. Trimming shortened V by 9 bases and J by 7 bases, and 18 bases separated the two germline ends. This CDR3 is 13 amino acids long. In DNA form, the CDR3 reads TGTGCCAGTACCGCCGGCGGGGCGTTTGGCTACACCTTC. This encodes CASTAGGAFGYTF.

This clonotype was counted many times. This chain links TRBV24-1 with TRBJ2-2; 8 bases align to TRBD2. Germline V gene lookup returns CDR1 KGHDR and CDR2 SFDVKD. V was pared by 4 bases and J by 6 bases, with 6 bases of the junction left unmatched. The CDR3 totals 15 residues. Written as DNA, the CDR3 is TGTGCCACCAGTGACCCCGGACTAGCCTCCGGGGAGCTGTTTTTT. Translated: CATSDPGLASGELFF.

Ten or more counts support this clonotype. The chain carries TRBV5-1 and TRBJ2-3; tentative D call: TRBD1 (6 bases). CDR1 and CDR2 (germline): SGHRS, YFSETQ. This CDR3 is built from 14 residues. V was shortened by 5 bases and J by 3 bases, with 13 bases between the two germline ends. The CDR3 region has the DNA TGCGCCAGCAGAAAACAGGGCTTAACAGATACGCAGTATTTT. Its protein is CASRKQGLTDTQYF.

The chain joins TRBV28 to TRBJ2-7, with D unclear. Germline V lookup: CDR1 MDHEN, CDR2 SYDVKM. The CDR3 runs 10 residues. V lost 7 bases and J lost 6, with 7 bases in between. The CDR3 DNA reads as TGTGCCAGCAACCGGGTCGAGCAGTACGTC. Translating it yields CASNRVEQYV.

The V gene is TRBV6-6, the J gene TRBJ2-7; TRBD2 matches at 7 bases. The junction had 14 bases not matched to a gene; V was cut back by 10 bases and J by 5 bases. The germline CDR1 and CDR2 sequences are MNHNY and SVGAGI (reference sequence). The CDR3 loop spans 14 amino acids. The CDR3 sequence: CAIRRDGRSDEQYF. The DNA for the CDR3 is TGTGCCATTCGACGGGACGGGAGGTCAGACGAGCAGTACTTC.

The count of this clonotype is one. The rearrangement joins TRBV29-1 to TRBJ1-5; 9 nucleotides agree with TRBD1. The CDR3 is made up of 20 amino acids. V trimming: 7 bases; J trimming: 9 bases; junction bases outside the gene matches: 31. The germline V gene encodes CDR1 SQVTM and CDR2 ANQGSEA. Here the CDR3 DNA reads TGCAGCGCTGGAGGGTCCGCCCGAAAGACAGGGGGAAAGTGTGTAGGGCCCCAGCATTTT. Protein: CSAGGSARKTGGKCVGPQHF.

The table lists this clonotype with a few counts. V is TRBV4-3 and J is TRBJ1-1; perhaps TRBD1 as D (6 bases). The CDR3 covers 17 residues. Germline CDR1 LGHNA, CDR2 YSLEER. V dropped 5 bases and J dropped 0 bases, with 19 bases sitting between them. For the CDR3, the DNA is TGCGCCAGCAGCAAGATAGGCAGGGGCCCCATGAACACTGAAGCTTTCTTT. It specifies CASSKIGRGPMNTEAFF.

This clonotype was detected ten times or more. The chain combines TRBV6-5 with TRBJ2-1; 11 positions agree with TRBD1. The V gene's germline CDR1 is MNHEY and CDR2 SVGAGI. Trimming removed 0 bases from V and 5 bases from J; junction bases left unmatched: 3. The CDR3 has 16 residues. DNA of the CDR3: TGTGCCAGCAGTTACTCGGGACAGGGGGAGGACAATGAGCAGTTCTTC. This codes for CASSYSGQGEDNEQFF.

In its sample, this clonotype was seen a few times. V and J are TRBV7-8 and TRBJ2-1, with 9 bases lining up with TRBD1. The CDR3 is 16 residues long. The V segment lost 0 bases and the J segment 8 bases; nucleotides outside the gene matches: 8. Germline CDR1 and CDR2: SGHVS and FQNEAQ. This CDR3 reads CASSLAIQTGGDEQFF. The DNA for the CDR3 is TGTGCCAGCAGCTTAGCGATACAAACAGGGGGCGATGAGCAGTTCTTC. Full variable domain (rest looked up from reference TRBV7-8 and TRBJ2-1): GAGVSQSPRYKVAKRGQDVALRCDPISGHVSLFWYQQALGQGPEFLTYFQNEAQLDKSGLPSDRFFAERPEGSVSTLKIQRTQQEDSAVYLCASSLAIQTGGDEQFFGPGTRLTVL.

This clonotype has more than one count but fewer than ten. This chain joins TRBV9 and TRBJ1-2; D unclear. The V end lost 0 bases, the J end lost 7 bases, and 16 bases lay between the germline ends. Germline V gene data show CDR1 as SGDLS and CDR2 as YYNGEE. This CDR3 comprises 15 residues. Here the CDR3 DNA reads TGTGCCAGCAGCGTAGCTCCGGGAGAAACGAGTGGCTACACCTTC. Translated: CASSVAPGETSGYTF.

J is TRBJ1-5 and V is TRBV7-2, with 7 bases matching TRBD1. J was trimmed by 5 bases and V by 2 bases; bases with no gene match: 3. This CDR3 has 14 amino acids. Per the germline V gene, CDR1 is SGHTA and CDR2 is FQGNSA. CDR3 in amino acids: CASSLSTGDQPQHF. The CDR3 bases are TGTGCCAGCAGCTTAAGTACAGGGGATCAGCCCCAGCATTTT.

The table lists this clonotype with a few counts. The genes are TRBV19 and TRBJ2-7, with 8 bases matching TRBD1. Germline trimming cut 9 bases from V and 11 bases from J; bases unmatched to any gene: 6. The germline V gene encodes CDR1 LNHDA and CDR2 SQIVND (reference sequence). This CDR3 is built from 10 residues. The CDR3 DNA reads TGTGCCAGGGGGGGACAGGACAAGTACGTC. Residues: CARGGQDKYV.

This clonotype was observed a handful of times. The chain recombines TRBV6-5 with TRBJ1-2; D is unclear. Trimming removed 7 bases from V and 1 base from J, with 10 bases in between. Germline V CDR1 and CDR2: MNHEY, SVGAGI. CDR3 length equals 13 residues. Here the CDR3 reads CASTPRLNYGYTF. DNA for the CDR3: TGTGCCAGCACCCCCCGGCTTAACTATGGCTACACCTTC.

There are many counts of this clonotype. The V call is TRBV19, the J call TRBJ1-2; possibly TRBD1 for D (6 bases). The CDR3 covers 13 residues. Trimming took off 6 bases at V and 7 bases at J, with 15 bases between the two ends. Germline V gene lookup returns CDR1 LNHDA and CDR2 SQIVND (reference sequence). The DNA for the CDR3 is TGTGCCAGTAGAACAGGGCTCGTTGCTGGCTACACCTTC. Its protein is CASRTGLVAGYTF.